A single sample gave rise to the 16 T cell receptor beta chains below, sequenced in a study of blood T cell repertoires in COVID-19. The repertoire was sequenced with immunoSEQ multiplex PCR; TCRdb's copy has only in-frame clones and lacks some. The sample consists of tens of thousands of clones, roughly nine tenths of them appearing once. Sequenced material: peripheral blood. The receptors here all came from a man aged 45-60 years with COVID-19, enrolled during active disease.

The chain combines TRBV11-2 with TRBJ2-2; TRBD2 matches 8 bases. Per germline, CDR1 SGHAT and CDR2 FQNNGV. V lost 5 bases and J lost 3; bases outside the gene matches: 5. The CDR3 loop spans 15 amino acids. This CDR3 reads CASSRLATHTGELFF. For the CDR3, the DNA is TGTGCCAGCAGCAGACTAGCGACACACACCGGGGAGCTGTTTTTT.

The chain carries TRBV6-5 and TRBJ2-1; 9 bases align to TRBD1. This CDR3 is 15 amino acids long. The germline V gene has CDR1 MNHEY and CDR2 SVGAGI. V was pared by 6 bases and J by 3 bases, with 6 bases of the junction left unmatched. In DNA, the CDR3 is TGTGCCAGCAGCAACAGGGGGCGCGGCTACAATGAGCAGTTCTTC. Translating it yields CASSNRGRGYNEQFF.

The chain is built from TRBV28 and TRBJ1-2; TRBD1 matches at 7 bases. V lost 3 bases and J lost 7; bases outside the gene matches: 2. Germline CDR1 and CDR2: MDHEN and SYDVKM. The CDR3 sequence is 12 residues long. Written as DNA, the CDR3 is TGTGCCAGCAGTTTCCCAGGGGGTGGCTACACCTTC. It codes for CASSFPGGGYTF.

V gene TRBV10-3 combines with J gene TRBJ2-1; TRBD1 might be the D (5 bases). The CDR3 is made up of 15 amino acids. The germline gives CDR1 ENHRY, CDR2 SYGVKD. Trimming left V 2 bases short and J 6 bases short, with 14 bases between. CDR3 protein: CAISEGILGLNEQFF. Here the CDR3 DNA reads TGTGCCATCAGTGAGGGGATACTGGGGCTCAATGAGCAGTTCTTC.

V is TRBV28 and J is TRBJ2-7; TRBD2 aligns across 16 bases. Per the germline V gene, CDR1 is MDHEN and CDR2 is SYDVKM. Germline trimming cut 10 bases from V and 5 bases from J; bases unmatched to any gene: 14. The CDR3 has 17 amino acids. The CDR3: CAIRLGTSGRALHEQYF. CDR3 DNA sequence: TGTGCCATCCGTCTCGGGACTAGCGGGAGGGCCTTACACGAGCAGTACTTC.

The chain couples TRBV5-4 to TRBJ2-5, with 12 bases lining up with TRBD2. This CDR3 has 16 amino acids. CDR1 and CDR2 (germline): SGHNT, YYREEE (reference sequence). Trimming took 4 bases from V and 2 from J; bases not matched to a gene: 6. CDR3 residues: CASSPGLAGLQETQYF. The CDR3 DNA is TGTGCCAGCAGCCCCGGACTAGCGGGGTTACAAGAGACCCAGTACTTC.

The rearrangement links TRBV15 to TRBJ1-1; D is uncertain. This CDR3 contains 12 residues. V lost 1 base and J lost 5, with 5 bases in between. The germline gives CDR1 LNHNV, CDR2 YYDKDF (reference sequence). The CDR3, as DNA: TGTGCCACCAGCAGAGGGGAGACTGAAGCTTTCTTT. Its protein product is CATSRGETEAFF.

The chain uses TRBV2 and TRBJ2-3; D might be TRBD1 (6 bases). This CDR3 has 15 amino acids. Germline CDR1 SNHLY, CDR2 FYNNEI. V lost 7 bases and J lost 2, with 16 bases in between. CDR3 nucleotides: TGTGCCAGCAAGGGTAAAGGGGGATTCACAGATACGCAGTATTTT. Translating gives CASKGKGGFTDTQYF.

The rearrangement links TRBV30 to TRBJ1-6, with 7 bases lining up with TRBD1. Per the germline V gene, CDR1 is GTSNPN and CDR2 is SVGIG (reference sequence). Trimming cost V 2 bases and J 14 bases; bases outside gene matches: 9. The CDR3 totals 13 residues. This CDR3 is CAWSRDSLTALHF. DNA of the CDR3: TGTGCCTGGAGTCGGGACAGCTTGACGGCCCTCCACTTT. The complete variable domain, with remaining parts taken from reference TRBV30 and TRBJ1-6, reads SQTIHQWPATLVQPVGSPLSLECTVEGTSNPNLYWYRQAAGRGLQLLFYSVGIGQISSEVPQNLSASRPQDRQFILSSKKLLLSDSGFYLCAWSRDSLTALHFGNGTRLTVT.

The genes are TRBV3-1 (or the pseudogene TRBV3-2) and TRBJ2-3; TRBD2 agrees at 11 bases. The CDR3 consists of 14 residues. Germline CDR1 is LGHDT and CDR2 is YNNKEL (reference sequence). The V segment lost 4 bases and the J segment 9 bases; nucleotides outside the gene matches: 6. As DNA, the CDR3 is TGTGCCAGCAGCCCCCCGGGACTAGCGGTAACGCAGTATTTT. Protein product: CASSPPGLAVTQYF.

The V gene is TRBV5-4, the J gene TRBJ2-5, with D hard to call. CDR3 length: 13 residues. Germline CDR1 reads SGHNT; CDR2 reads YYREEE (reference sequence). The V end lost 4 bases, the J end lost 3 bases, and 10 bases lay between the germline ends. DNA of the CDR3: TGTGCCAGCAGCGAAACGGTGGAAGAGACCCAGTACTTC. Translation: CASSETVEETQYF.

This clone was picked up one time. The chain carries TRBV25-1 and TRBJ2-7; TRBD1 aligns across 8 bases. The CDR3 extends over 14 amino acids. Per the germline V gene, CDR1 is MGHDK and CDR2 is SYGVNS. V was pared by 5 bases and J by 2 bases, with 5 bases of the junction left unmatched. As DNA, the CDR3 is TGTGCCAGCAGTTCCGGGACAGGTCCCTACGAGCAGTACTTC. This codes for CASSSGTGPYEQYF.

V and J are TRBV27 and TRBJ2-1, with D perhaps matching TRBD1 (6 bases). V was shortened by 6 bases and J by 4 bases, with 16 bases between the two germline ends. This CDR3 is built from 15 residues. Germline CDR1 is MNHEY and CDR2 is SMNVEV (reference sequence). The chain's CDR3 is CASSLARGGYNEQFF. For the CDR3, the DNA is TGTGCCAGCAGCCTGGCTAGAGGGGGATACAATGAGCAGTTCTTC.

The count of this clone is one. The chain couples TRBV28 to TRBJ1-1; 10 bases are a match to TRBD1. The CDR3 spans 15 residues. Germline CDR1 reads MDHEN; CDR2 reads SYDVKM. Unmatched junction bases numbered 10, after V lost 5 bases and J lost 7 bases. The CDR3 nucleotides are TGTGCCAGCAGTCCCTGGACAGGGGGGCGCCGTGAAGCTTTCTTT. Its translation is CASSPWTGGRREAFF. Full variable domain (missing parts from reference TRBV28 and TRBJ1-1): DVKVTQSSRYLVKRTGEKVFLECVQDMDHENMFWYRQDPGLGLRLIYFSYDVKMKEKGDIPEGYSVSREKKERFSLILESASTNQTSMYLCASSPWTGGRREAFFGQGTRLTVV.

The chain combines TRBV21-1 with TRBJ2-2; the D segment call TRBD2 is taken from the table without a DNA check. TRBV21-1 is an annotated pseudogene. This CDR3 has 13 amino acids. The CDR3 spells CASSNGNTGELFF. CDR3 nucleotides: TGTGCCAGCAGCAACGGGAACACCGGGGAGCTGTTTTTT.

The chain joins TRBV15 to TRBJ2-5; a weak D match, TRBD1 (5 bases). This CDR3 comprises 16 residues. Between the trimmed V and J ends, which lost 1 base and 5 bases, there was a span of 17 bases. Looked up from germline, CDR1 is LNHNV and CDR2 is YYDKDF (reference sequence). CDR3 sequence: CATSRVPQGFWETQYF. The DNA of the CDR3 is TGTGCCACCAGCAGAGTGCCCCAGGGTTTCTGGGAGACCCAGTACTTC.